This TCR beta chain was profiled in a study of blood T cell repertoires in COVID-19. In the study overall: The United States, Italy and Spain were the sources of the acute and convalescent COVID-19 samples. From T cells, B-cell-depleted T cells, or PBMCs came the material, which was cDNA or gDNA.

Original methodology: The authors estimated nucleated cell counts from reference gene primer amplification. The assay was immunoSEQ multiplex PCR, and TCRdb's table has in-frame clones only and misses some. The DNA was the basis for D and trimming; V, J and clone size are from that table. The data show approximately 150,000 clones, 80% to 90% seen once. V lost 0 bases and J 1 base, leaving 10 bases between the germline ends. The CDR3 length is 15 residues. Germline values: CDR1 SGDLS, CDR2 YYNGEE. This chain joins TRBV9 and TRBJ2-5; perhaps TRBD1 as D (6 bases). This TCR came from a man aged 50 to 60 who had recovered from COVID-19. The source material was peripheral blood. For the CDR3, the DNA is TGTGCCAGCAGCGTAGCGGGGACACCCCAAGAGACCCAGTACTTC. This translates into CASSVAGTPQETQYF.